This T cell receptor (beta chain) was recorded in a study of molecular identifiers for immune sequencing clone quantification. Each CDR3 protein is one row after TCRdb ran MiXCR on the PCR reads. The data contain about 320,000 distinct CDR3 sequences, roughly a fifth of them seen just once; the ten biggest clones take up approximately 0.8%. There are many counts of this clonotype. The sequenced sample was naive CD8+ T cells from blood, with Jurkat cell RNA spiked in. Subset here: FACS-sorted CD8+CD4-CCR7+CD45RA+ naive T cells. The TCR sequence derives from a human donor in good health. Some libraries in this study had Jurkat cell RNA spiked in.

Here the CDR3 reads CASSPITGSSYNEQFF. DNA of the CDR3: TGTGCCAGCAGTCCTATAACAGGGAGCTCCTACAATGAGCAGTTCTTC. The chain couples TRBV12-3 or TRBV12-4 to TRBJ2-1, with D possibly matching TRBD1 (6 bases). This CDR3 is 16 amino acids long. V lost 5 bases and J 0 bases, leaving 14 bases between the germline ends.